The 16 T cell receptor beta chains listed next were all sequenced from one sample in a study of T-cell reconstitution after alpha-beta-depleted transplantation in children. Preparation of the TCRbeta library involved a method that used unique molecular identifiers. Each CDR3 protein is one row after TCRdb ran MiXCR on the PCR reads. The table records approximately 510,000 distinct CDR3 sequences, around 17% of them present only once. The starting material was PBMCs from the stem cell graft donor, obtained from the stem cell graft. These receptors came from a human donor who donated a stem cell graft to a child with acute lymphoblastic leukemia.

This clonotype was seen only a few times. The rearrangement links TRBV29-1 to TRBJ1-1; a weak D match, TRBD1 (5 bases). Per the germline V gene, CDR1 is SQVTM and CDR2 is ANQGSEA. There are 16 residues in the CDR3. Trimming took off 2 bases at V and 11 bases at J, with 27 bases between the two ends. CDR3: CSVETPPLTATRYAFF. As DNA, the CDR3 is TGCAGCGTTGAAACCCCCCCTCTGACAGCCACGAGGTACGCTTTCTTT.

In this sample, this clonotype turned up a few times. The genes are TRBV24-1 and TRBJ2-3; either TRBD1 or TRBD2 may supply D (5 bases each). This CDR3 is 17 amino acids long. Trimming removed 2 bases from V and 2 bases from J, with 16 bases in between. Germline V gives CDR1 KGHDR, CDR2 SFDVKD. This CDR3 reads CATSDSPGKGITDTQYF. CDR3 in DNA: TGTGCCACCAGTGATTCTCCGGGAAAGGGGATCACAGATACGCAGTATTTT.

This clonotype was seen a handful of times. The V and J genes are TRBV20-1 and TRBJ1-1; perhaps TRBD1 as D (6 bases). V gave up 5 bases and J gave up 0 bases, with 10 bases separating them. Per the germline V gene, CDR1 is DFQATT and CDR2 is SNEGSKA (reference sequence). CDR3 length equals 13 residues. The CDR3 reads CSAVGHMNTEAFF. DNA for the CDR3: TGCAGTGCTGTGGGACATATGAACACTGAAGCTTTCTTT.

Many counts were recorded for this clonotype. The V call is TRBV2, the J call TRBJ2-7, with 8 bases identical to TRBD1. The CDR3 spans 13 residues. Germline CDR1 reads SNHLY; CDR2 reads FYNNEI. With 1 base clipped from V and 4 bases from J, the junction kept 0 bases outside the gene matches. Here the CDR3 DNA reads TGTGCCAGCAGTGAAGGGACAGGGTACGAGCAGTACTTC. Its protein is CASSEGTGYEQYF.

This clonotype was detected only a few times. The gene calls are TRBV11-2 and TRBJ1-2, with D possibly TRBD1 on 5 matching bases. This CDR3 is 16 amino acids long. The germline CDR1 and CDR2 sequences are SGHAT and FQNNGV. V was pared by 5 bases and J by 0 bases, with 16 bases between. The CDR3 reads CASSSTGTGANYGYTF. The CDR3 DNA sequence: TGTGCCAGCAGCAGCACCGGGACTGGAGCTAACTATGGCTACACCTTC.

The chain employs TRBV6-1 and TRBJ1-6, with D possibly matching TRBD1 (5 bases). V was shortened by 5 bases and J by 7 bases, with 15 bases between the two germline ends. This CDR3 region has 15 residues. Germline assignment: CDR1 MNHNS and CDR2 SASEGT. CDR3 DNA: TGTGCCAGCAGTCGTCCGGGGCAGGCAAATTCACCCCTCCACTTT. Translated: CASSRPGQANSPLHF.

The sample holds many counts of this clonotype. The CDR3 protein is CSVGGEADTDTQYF. In nucleotides, the CDR3 is TGCAGCGTTGGGGGGGAGGCCGACACAGATACGCAGTATTTT. The chain carries TRBV29-1 and TRBJ2-3, with D tentatively TRBD2 (6 bases). V was clipped by 4 bases and J by 2 bases, with 13 bases between them. This CDR3 region has 14 residues. Germline lookup yields CDR1 SQVTM and CDR2 ANQGSEA.

This clonotype was counted between two and nine times. The J gene is TRBJ1-2, the V gene TRBV5-5, with 7 bases lining up with TRBD1. With 2 bases clipped from V and 4 bases from J, the junction kept 8 bases outside the gene matches. Germline values: CDR1 SGHKS, CDR2 YYEKEE (reference sequence). The CDR3 consists of 15 residues. The CDR3 spells CASSLEDRFFYGYTF. The CDR3 bases are TGTGCCAGCAGCTTAGAGGACAGGTTCTTCTATGGCTACACCTTC. The variable domain in full, completed from reference TRBV5-5 and TRBJ1-2, reads DAGVTQSPTHLIKTRGQQVTLRCSPISGHKSVSWYQQVLGQGPQFIFQYYEKEERGRGNFPDRFSARQFPNYSSELNVNALLLGDSALYLCASSLEDRFFYGYTFGSGTRLTVV.

This clonotype appeared a few times. The chain recombines TRBV5-1 with TRBJ2-1; possibly TRBD1 for D (5 bases). The germline CDR1 and CDR2 sequences are SGHRS and YFSETQ. Trimming left V 0 bases short and J 1 base short, with 14 bases between. The CDR3 is 17 residues long. This CDR3 reads CASSLGQGDVSYNEQFF. CDR3 coding DNA: TGCGCCAGCAGCTTGGGGCAGGGCGATGTTTCCTACAATGAGCAGTTCTTC. The complete variable domain, with remaining parts taken from reference TRBV5-1 and TRBJ2-1, reads KAGVTQTPRYLIKTRGQQVTLSCSPISGHRSVSWYQQTPGQGLQFLFEYFSETQRNKGNFPGRFSGRQFSNSRSEMNVSTLELGDSALYLCASSLGQGDVSYNEQFFGPGTRLTVL.

This clonotype was recorded a few times. The chain is built from TRBV12-3 or TRBV12-4 and TRBJ2-1; TRBD1 aligns across 7 bases. The V gene end was trimmed by 7 bases and the J gene end by 2 bases; junction bases not matched to a gene: 8. The CDR3 runs 15 residues. The CDR3 DNA reads as TGTGCCAGCAAGGCTGGGGACAGAACCTACAATGAGCAGTTCTTC. It translates to CASKAGDRTYNEQFF.

This clonotype occurred many times. The chain links TRBV27 to TRBJ2-1; D is perhaps TRBD2 (5 bases). CDR3 size: 13 residues. Germline V gene data show CDR1 as MNHEY and CDR2 as SMNVEV (reference sequence). The V gene lost 10 bases and the J gene lost 7 bases, with 17 bases spanning the gap. CDR3 coding DNA: TGTGCCACGAAGAGGGCAGTGCCTAATGAGCAGTTCTTC. The encoded protein is CATKRAVPNEQFF.

This clonotype was counted a few times. The chain carries TRBV5-1 and TRBJ2-7; D may correspond to TRBD1 or TRBD2 (5 bases each). The CDR3 covers 15 residues. V gave up 0 bases and J gave up 2 bases, with 12 bases separating them. Per the germline V gene, CDR1 is SGHRS and CDR2 is YFSETQ. Here the CDR3 DNA reads TGCGCCAGCAGCTTGGCTGGGGACGCCGCCTACGAGCAGTACTTC. Protein sequence: CASSLAGDAAYEQYF.

The chain employs TRBV19 and TRBJ2-1, with 12 bases matching TRBD2. Unmatched junction bases numbered 4, after V lost 5 bases and J lost 5 bases. Germline V CDR1 and CDR2: LNHDA, SQIVND (reference sequence). The CDR3 is 15 residues long. In DNA form, the CDR3 reads TGTGCCAGTAGTCTCCGACTAGCGGGGGACAATGAGCAGTTCTTC. Protein: CASSLRLAGDNEQFF.

The CDR3, as DNA: TGTGCCAGCAGCGTAGTTGGTAGCTCCTACAATGAGCAGTTCTTC. This gives the protein CASSVVGSSYNEQFF. This chain connects TRBV9 to TRBJ2-1; D is ambiguous. V was trimmed by 0 bases and J by 0 bases, leaving 7 bases between them. The CDR3 is 15 residues long. The V gene's germline CDR1 is SGDLS and CDR2 YYNGEE.

The chain joins TRBV2 to TRBJ2-5; no definite D call. This CDR3 is 15 amino acids long. In germline, CDR1 is SNHLY, CDR2 FYNNEI. Trimming removed 6 bases from V and 5 bases from J, with 19 bases in between. CDR3 DNA: TGTGCCAGCAGCGGATTCCGGGCCCGGCAGGAGACCCAGTACTTC. It yields the protein CASSGFRARQETQYF.

The chain uses TRBV27 and TRBJ1-1; tentatively, D is TRBD1 (5 bases). In germline, CDR1 is MNHEY, CDR2 SMNVEV (reference sequence). The CDR3 covers 16 residues. Trimming cost V 6 bases and J 8 bases, with 25 bases left between them. This chain's CDR3 is CASSSGYDTGEVEAFF. Written as DNA, the CDR3 is TGTGCCAGCAGCTCCGGGTATGACACGGGGGAGGTAGAAGCTTTCTTT.